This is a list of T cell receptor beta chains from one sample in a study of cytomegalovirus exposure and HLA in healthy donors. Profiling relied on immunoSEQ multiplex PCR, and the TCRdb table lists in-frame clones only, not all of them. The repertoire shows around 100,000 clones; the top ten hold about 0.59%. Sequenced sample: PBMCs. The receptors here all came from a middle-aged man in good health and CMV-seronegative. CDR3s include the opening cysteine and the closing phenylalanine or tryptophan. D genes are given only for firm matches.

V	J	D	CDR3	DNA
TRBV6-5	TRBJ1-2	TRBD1	CASSYSRQGDGYTF	TGTGCCAGCAGTTACTCGAGACAGGGTGATGGCTACACCTTC
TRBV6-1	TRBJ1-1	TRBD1	CASSLRDRGQTEAFF	TGTGCCAGCAGCCTCCGGGACAGGGGGCAAACTGAAGCTTTCTTT
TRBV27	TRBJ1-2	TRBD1	CASSRSGQGRFGYTF	TGTGCCAGCAGCCGAAGCGGACAGGGAAGGTTTGGCTACACCTTC
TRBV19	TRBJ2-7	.	CASRRTETYEQYF	TGTGCCAGTAGACGTACAGAAACCTACGAGCAGTACTTC
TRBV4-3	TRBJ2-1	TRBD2	CASSQGGLAGDEQFF	TGCGCCAGCAGCCAAGGGGGACTAGCGGGAGACGAGCAGTTCTTC
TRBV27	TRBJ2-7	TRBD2	CASSIGLAGSYEQYF	TGTGCCAGCAGTATCGGACTAGCGGGGTCCTACGAGCAGTACTTC
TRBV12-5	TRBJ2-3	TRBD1	CASGLTGGQDTQYF	TGTGCTAGTGGTTTGACAGGGGGACAAGATACGCAGTATTTT
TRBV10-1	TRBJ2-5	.	CASMLGGGETQYF	TGCGCCAGCATGTTAGGGGGGGGCGAGACCCAGTACTTC
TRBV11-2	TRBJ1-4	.	CASSLAGTGEKLFF	TGTGCCAGCAGCTTAGCAGGGACTGGTGAAAAACTGTTTTTT
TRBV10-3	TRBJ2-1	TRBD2	CATKGLAAEGEQFF	TGTGCCACAAAGGGACTAGCGGCCGAGGGAGAGCAGTTCTTC
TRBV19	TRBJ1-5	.	CASSNDDRSSNQPQHF	TGTGCCAGTAGTAATGATGACAGGTCCAGCAATCAGCCCCAGCATTTT
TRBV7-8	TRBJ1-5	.	CASSSSGNQPQHF	TGTGCCAGCAGCTCCTCAGGCAATCAGCCCCAGCATTTT
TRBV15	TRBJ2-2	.	CATSRDGAARSTGELFF	TGTGCCACCAGCAGAGATGGGGCAGCGAGGAGCACCGGGGAGCTGTTTTTT
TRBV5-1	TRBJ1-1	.	CASSLVGSSTEAFF	TGCGCCAGCAGCTTGGTCGGGTCCTCCACTGAAGCTTTCTTT